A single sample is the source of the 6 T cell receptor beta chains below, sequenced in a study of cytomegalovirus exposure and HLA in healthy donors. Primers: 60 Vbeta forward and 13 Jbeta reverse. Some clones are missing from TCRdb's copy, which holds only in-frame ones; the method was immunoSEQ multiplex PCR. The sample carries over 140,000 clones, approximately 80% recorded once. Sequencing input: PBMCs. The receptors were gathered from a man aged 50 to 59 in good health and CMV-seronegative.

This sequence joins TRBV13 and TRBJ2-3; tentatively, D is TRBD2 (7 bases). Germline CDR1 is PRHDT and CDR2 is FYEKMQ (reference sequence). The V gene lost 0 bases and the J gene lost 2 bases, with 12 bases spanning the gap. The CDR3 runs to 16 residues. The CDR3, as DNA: TGTGCCAGCAGCTTAGGGGGGGCGGGAGTCACAGATACGCAGTATTTT. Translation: CASSLGGAGVTDTQYF.

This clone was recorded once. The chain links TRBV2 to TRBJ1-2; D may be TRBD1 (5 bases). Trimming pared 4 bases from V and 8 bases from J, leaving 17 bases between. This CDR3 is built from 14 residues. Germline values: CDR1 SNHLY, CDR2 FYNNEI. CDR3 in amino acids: CASSVLGADLGYTF. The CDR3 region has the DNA TGTGCCAGCAGTGTGCTAGGGGCTGATCTAGGCTACACCTTC.

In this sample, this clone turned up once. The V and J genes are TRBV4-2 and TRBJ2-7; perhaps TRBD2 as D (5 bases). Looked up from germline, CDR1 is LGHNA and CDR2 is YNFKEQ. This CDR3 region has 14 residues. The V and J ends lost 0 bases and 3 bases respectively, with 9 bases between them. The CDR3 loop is CASSQDLGDYEQYF. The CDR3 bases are TGTGCCAGCAGCCAAGATCTGGGAGACTACGAGCAGTACTTC.

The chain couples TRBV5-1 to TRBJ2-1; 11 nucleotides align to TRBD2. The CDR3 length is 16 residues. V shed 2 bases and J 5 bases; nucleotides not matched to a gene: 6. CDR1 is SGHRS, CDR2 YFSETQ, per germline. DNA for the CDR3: TGCGCCAGCAGCTTCCCGGGACTAGCGGTAAACAATGAGCAGTTCTTC. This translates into CASSFPGLAVNNEQFF.

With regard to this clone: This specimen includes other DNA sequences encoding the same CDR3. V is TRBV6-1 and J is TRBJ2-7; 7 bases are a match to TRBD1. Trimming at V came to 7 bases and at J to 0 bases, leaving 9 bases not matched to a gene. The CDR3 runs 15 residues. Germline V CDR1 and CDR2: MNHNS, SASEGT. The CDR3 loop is CASITGTASSYEQYF. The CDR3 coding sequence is TGTGCCAGCATCACCGGGACAGCGAGCTCCTACGAGCAGTACTTC.

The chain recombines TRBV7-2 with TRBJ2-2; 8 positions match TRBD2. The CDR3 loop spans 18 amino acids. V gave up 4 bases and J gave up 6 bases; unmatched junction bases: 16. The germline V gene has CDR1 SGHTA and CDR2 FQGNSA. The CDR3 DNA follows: TGTGCCAGCAGCTCCCATCCGGGGGGGGGCAGGTTGCCCGGGGAGCTGTTTTTT. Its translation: CASSSHPGGGRLPGELFF.